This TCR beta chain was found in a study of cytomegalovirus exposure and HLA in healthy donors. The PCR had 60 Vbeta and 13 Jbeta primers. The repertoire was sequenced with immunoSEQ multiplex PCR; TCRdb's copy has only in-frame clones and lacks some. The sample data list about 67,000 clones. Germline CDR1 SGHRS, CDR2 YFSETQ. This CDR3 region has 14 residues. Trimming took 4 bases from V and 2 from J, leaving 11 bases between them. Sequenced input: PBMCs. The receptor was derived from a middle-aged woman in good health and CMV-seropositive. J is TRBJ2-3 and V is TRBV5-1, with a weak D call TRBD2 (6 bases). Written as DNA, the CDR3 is TGCGCCAGCAGCGGAGGGCAGGCCACAGATACGCAGTATTTT. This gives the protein CASSGGQATDTQYF. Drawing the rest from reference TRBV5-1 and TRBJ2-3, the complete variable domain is KAGVTQTPRYLIKTRGQQVTLSCSPISGHRSVSWYQQTPGQGLQFLFEYFSETQRNKGNFPGRFSGRQFSNSRSEMNVSTLELGDSALYLCASSGGQATDTQYFGPGTRLTVL.